The 22 T cell receptor beta chains listed next were all sequenced from one sample in a study of beta chain features in type 1 diabetes. The investigators reverse transcribed all of the isolated RNA, so they sequenced expressed TCRB transcripts. Data came from immunoSEQ multiplex PCR; TCRdb stores just in-frame clones and leaves some out. The sample has some 360,000 clones; roughly a fifth are singletons. Sequencing used naive CD4+ T cells from blood. The receptors stem from a young woman in good health.

This chain uses TRBV19 with TRBJ2-6; D is uncertain. Trimming removed 3 bases from V and 3 bases from J, with 9 bases in between. The germline CDR1 and CDR2 sequences are LNHDA and SQIVND (reference sequence). CDR3 length: 15 amino acids. The CDR3 bases are TGTGCCAGTAGTATTAGAGGCGATGGGGCCAACGTCCTGACTTTC. Translating gives CASSIRGDGANVLTF.

This clone turned up a few times. The rearrangement joins TRBV7-9 to TRBJ1-3, with D perhaps TRBD1 (6 bases). The CDR3 extends over 15 amino acids. Trimming removed 3 bases at V and 3 bases at J, with 12 bases between. Germline CDR1 is SEHNR and CDR2 is FQNEAQ (reference sequence). The CDR3 DNA sequence: TGTGCCAGCAGCTTGCTACAGGGAATTGGAAACACCATATATTTT. Translating gives CASSLLQGIGNTIYF.

This clone was observed a few times. This sequence joins TRBV5-4 and TRBJ2-5, with 10 nucleotides matching TRBD1. V lost 5 bases, J lost 4 bases, and 8 bases stayed unmatched. The germline CDR1 and CDR2 sequences are SGHNT and YYREEE (reference sequence). The CDR3 loop spans 15 amino acids. The CDR3 nucleotides are TGTGCCAGCAGTTCCGGGACAGGGGCCCGAGAGACCCAGTACTTC. It specifies CASSSGTGARETQYF. Based on the CDR3 plus reference TRBV5-4 and TRBJ2-5, the full variable domain is ETGVTQSPTHLIKTRGQQVTLRCSSQSGHNTVSWYQQALGQGPQFIFQYYREEENGRGNFPPRFSGLQFPNYSSELNVNALELDDSALYLCASSSGTGARETQYFGPGTRLLVL.

A few counts support this clone. This chain joins TRBV9 and TRBJ2-7, with 9 nucleotides matching TRBD2. CDR3 length equals 19 residues. CDR1 is SGDLS, CDR2 YYNGEE, per germline. V was pared by 6 bases and J by 2 bases, with 21 bases of the junction left unmatched. This chain's CDR3 is CASTSTLGRGGGAPYEQYF. CDR3 DNA sequence: TGTGCCAGCACCTCCACCTTAGGACGGGGCGGGGGGGCCCCCTACGAGCAGTACTTC.

This clone was detected once. The rearrangement links TRBV6-1 to TRBJ2-3; TRBD2 agrees at 7 bases. Germline loops: CDR1 MNHNS, CDR2 SASEGT. There are 15 residues in the CDR3. V was clipped by 5 bases and J by 3 bases; unmatched bases: 8. The CDR3 DNA follows: TGTGCCAGCAGTCCCCGAGGGAGGGGTACAGATACGCAGTATTTT. Translated, it gives CASSPRGRGTDTQYF.

CDR3 coding DNA: TGTGCCAGCAGCGGGACTGACGCAACTATGGCAAAACTGTTTTTT. Translation: CASSGTDATMAKLFF. The V call is TRBV2, the J call TRBJ1-4, with D possibly matching TRBD1 (5 bases). The V gene's germline CDR1 is SNHLY and CDR2 FYNNEI. V was pared by 6 bases and J by 10 bases, with 21 bases between. CDR3 length: 15 residues. The whole variable domain, remainder taken from reference TRBV2 and TRBJ1-4, is EPEVTQTPSHQVTQMGQEVILRCVPISNHLYFYWYRQILGQKVEFLVSFYNNEISEKSEIFDDQFSVERPDGSNFTLKIRSTKLEDSAMYFCASSGTDATMAKLFFGSGTQLSVL.

The CDR3 region has the DNA TGTGCCAGCAGCCAGGCAGGGGGGAATGCGAACACTGAAGCTTTCTTT. It is translated as CASSQAGGNANTEAFF. The V call is TRBV4-2, the J call TRBJ1-1, with 7 bases that match TRBD1. The V and J ends lost 3 bases and 1 base, in that order; junction bases with no gene match: 8. CDR3 length equals 16 residues. Germline V CDR1 and CDR2: LGHNA, YNFKEQ.

Worth noting for this clone: Other nucleotide sequences in the sample specify the same CDR3. The genes are TRBV4-1 and TRBJ2-5; D is ambiguous. This CDR3 comprises 13 residues. The ends were cut back, 1 base at V and 1 base at J, with 4 bases in the middle. Germline CDR1 reads MGHRA; CDR2 reads YSYEKL. The CDR3, as DNA: TGCGCCAGCAGCCAAGGGAGCCAAGAGACCCAGTACTTC. This translates into CASSQGSQETQYF.

The rearrangement uses TRBV5-1 and TRBJ2-7; TRBD1 aligns across 9 bases. CDR3 size: 14 residues. Germline trimming cut 3 bases from V and 6 bases from J; bases unmatched to any gene: 7. Germline CDR1 and CDR2: SGHRS and YFSETQ. The chain's CDR3 is CASSWDRVSSEQYF. CDR3 DNA: TGCGCCAGCAGCTGGGACAGGGTGAGTTCCGAGCAGTACTTC.

The chain combines TRBV15 with TRBJ2-3; unclear D gene. The germline gives CDR1 LNHNV, CDR2 YYDKDF (reference sequence). This CDR3 spans 16 amino acids. V lost 0 bases, J lost 1 base, and 11 bases lay in between. The chain's CDR3 is CATSRDLESGTDTQYF. Written as DNA, the CDR3 is TGTGCCACCAGCAGAGATCTAGAATCTGGCACAGATACGCAGTATTTT.

The chain carries TRBV14 and TRBJ2-3, with D possibly matching TRBD2 (7 bases). V was cut by 1 base and J by 8 bases, with 13 bases left in between. From germline, CDR1 is SGHDN and CDR2 FVKESK. The CDR3 has 14 residues. The DNA for the CDR3 is TGTGCCAGCAGCCAAGGGACAGCGGGAAGTACGCAGTATTTT. Protein: CASSQGTAGSTQYF.

J is TRBJ1-1 and V is TRBV19; TRBD1 might be the D (5 bases). V shed 5 bases and J shed 2 bases, with 9 bases lying between them. This CDR3 is built from 13 residues. CDR1 is LNHDA and CDR2 is SQIVND in the germline V gene (reference sequence). The CDR3 loop is CASSWTPNTEAFF. CDR3 nucleotide sequence: TGTGCCAGTAGTTGGACACCTAACACTGAAGCTTTCTTT.

This clone was observed a handful of times. The V gene is TRBV30, the J gene TRBJ1-2; no definite D call. Trimming stripped 4 bases from V and 7 bases from J, with 10 bases between. The CDR3 runs to 11 residues. Germline loops: CDR1 GTSNPN, CDR2 SVGIG (reference sequence). The DNA of the CDR3 is TGTGCCTGGATGAGCGGCGGTGGCTACACCTTC. Encoded protein: CAWMSGGGYTF.

This clone was detected a few times. This CDR3 is CSALRQGTTTDTQYF. Here the CDR3 DNA reads TGCAGCGCCCTGCGACAGGGAACGACCACAGATACGCAGTATTTT. J is TRBJ2-3 and V is TRBV29-1; 7 positions match TRBD1. V shed 7 bases, J shed 2 bases, and the junction held 12 bases outside the gene matches. Germline-derived CDR1 and CDR2 are SQVTM and ANQGSEA. The CDR3 loop spans 15 amino acids.

The chain carries TRBV7-2 and TRBJ2-2, with no clear D. The CDR3 extends over 15 amino acids. The V and J ends lost 5 bases and 2 bases respectively, with 12 bases between them. Germline V lookup: CDR1 SGHTA, CDR2 FQGNSA. The CDR3 coding sequence is TGTGCCAGCAGCCTGGCCGCTGTAAACACCGGGGAGCTGTTTTTT. It specifies CASSLAAVNTGELFF.

The sample holds a few counts of this clone. The chain links TRBV5-1 to TRBJ1-1, with D possibly matching TRBD1 (5 bases). The germline V and J ends were trimmed by 4 bases and 3 bases, with 13 bases remaining between them. The CDR3 totals 14 residues. Germline CDR1 reads SGHRS; CDR2 reads YFSETQ. CDR3 residues: CASSQAPGDTEAFF. The CDR3, as DNA: TGCGCCAGCAGCCAGGCCCCGGGGGACACTGAAGCTTTCTTT. Complete variable domain (other parts from reference TRBV5-1 and TRBJ1-1): KAGVTQTPRYLIKTRGQQVTLSCSPISGHRSVSWYQQTPGQGLQFLFEYFSETQRNKGNFPGRFSGRQFSNSRSEMNVSTLELGDSALYLCASSQAPGDTEAFFGQGTRLTVV.

This clone was seen a handful of times. The chain combines TRBV2 with TRBJ1-3, with a weak D call TRBD1 (6 bases). Germline V CDR1 and CDR2: SNHLY, FYNNEI. The CDR3 has 16 amino acids. V dropped 4 bases and J dropped 3 bases, with 16 bases sitting between them. The CDR3: CASSGVRGAVGNTIYF. The CDR3 DNA sequence: TGTGCCAGCAGTGGAGTGCGGGGGGCGGTTGGAAACACCATATATTTT.

This clone has more than one count but fewer than ten. The CDR3: CASSLVAGVDEQFF. In nucleotides, the CDR3 is TGTGCCAGCAGCTTAGTGGCGGGAGTCGATGAGCAGTTCTTC. J is TRBJ2-1 and V is TRBV11-3; 7 bases agree with TRBD2. J was trimmed by 8 bases and V by 1 base; bases with no gene match: 5. From germline, CDR1 is SGHNT and CDR2 YENEEA. CDR3 length: 14 amino acids.

The rearrangement links TRBV2 to TRBJ1-1; unclear D gene. The CDR3 runs 12 residues. Germline V gene lookup returns CDR1 SNHLY and CDR2 FYNNEI. V lost 4 bases to trimming and J lost 0 bases, with 3 bases between them. DNA for the CDR3: TGTGCCAGCAGTGTCATGAACACTGAAGCTTTCTTT. Protein sequence: CASSVMNTEAFF.

V gene TRBV15 combines with J gene TRBJ1-5; D is undetermined. This CDR3 contains 13 residues. The V end lost 7 bases, the J end lost 9 bases, and 16 bases lay between the germline ends. The germline CDR1 and CDR2 sequences are LNHNV and YYDKDF (reference sequence). The CDR3 spells CATNPAVGGPQHF. CDR3 in DNA: TGTGCCACCAACCCGGCGGTTGGAGGGCCCCAGCATTTT.

This chain links TRBV20-1 with TRBJ1-1; D is possibly TRBD1 (6 bases). The CDR3 runs 11 residues. Germline V gives CDR1 DFQATT, CDR2 SNEGSKA (reference sequence). The V and J ends lost 5 bases and 4 bases respectively, with 8 bases between them. CDR3 sequence reads: CSAADSTEAFF. The CDR3 nucleotides read TGCAGTGCTGCGGACAGCACTGAAGCTTTCTTT.

The chain is built from TRBV4-1 and TRBJ1-4; D gene unclear. The germline V and J ends were trimmed by 1 base and 8 bases, with 17 bases remaining between them. CDR3 length: 16 residues. In germline, CDR1 is MGHRA, CDR2 YSYEKL. The CDR3 DNA reads TGCGCCAGCAGCCAAGGAGAGCGCCGGTCGGTCGAAAAACTGTTTTTT. It encodes CASSQGERRSVEKLFF.